A single sample is the source of the 9 T cell receptor beta chains below, sequenced in a study of CXCR3-negative and CXCR3-positive naive CD8 T cells. Study-wide findings and caveats: Naive cells with CXCR3 showed TRB CDR3s that were more hydrophobic than those in CXCR3-negative naive cells.

These TCRs' antigens remain unknown. UMI-labeled 5' RACE yielded the TRB cDNA libraries. TCRdb reprocessed the 5' RACE reads and keeps a single row for each CDR3 protein, giving no DNA. The sample table includes about 98,000 distinct CDR3 sequences. Sequencing input: naive CXCR3+ CD8+ T cells from blood. The subset denotes: CD45RO-CCR7+CD27+CD95- naive CD8+ T cells expressing CXCR3 (TNR3+). The receptors stem from a human donor in good health. Some clones in this sample may be carry-over from other donors' samples.

This chain links TRBV7-9 with TRBJ2-7. This CDR3 comprises 13 residues. The germline V gene encodes CDR1 SEHNR and CDR2 FQNEAQ (reference sequence). Here the CDR3 reads CASSLSDSYEQYF.

The gene calls are TRBV28 and TRBJ1-4. The germline gives CDR1 MDHEN, CDR2 SYDVKM. The CDR3 consists of 13 residues. This CDR3 reads CASSLSLTEKLFF. Looking up the rest from reference TRBV28 and TRBJ1-4 gives the full variable domain: DVKVTQSSRYLVKRTGEKVFLECVQDMDHENMFWYRQDPGLGLRLIYFSYDVKMKEKGDIPEGYSVSREKKERFSLILESASTNQTSMYLCASSLSLTEKLFFGSGTQLSVL.

This chain uses TRBV7-9 with TRBJ1-2; TCRdb outputs TRBD1, but without DNA this stays unchecked. This CDR3 has 15 amino acids. Germline assignment: CDR1 SEHNR and CDR2 FQNEAQ (reference sequence). This CDR3 reads CASSLGSGTTYGYTF. Supplemented by reference TRBV7-9 and TRBJ1-2, the full variable domain reads DTGVSQNPRHKITKRGQNVTFRCDPISEHNRLYWYRQTLGQGPEFLTYFQNEAQLEKSRLLSDRFSAERPKGSFSTLEIQRTEQGDSAMYLCASSLGSGTTYGYTFGSGTRLTVV.

The V gene is TRBV28, the J gene TRBJ2-5; TCRdb indicates TRBD2, and absent DNA this call remains unverified. CDR1 is MDHEN, CDR2 SYDVKM, per germline. This CDR3 is 15 amino acids long. CDR3 protein: CASSFAGTSGGAQYF.

The chain joins TRBV5-6 to TRBJ2-7; the D call from TCRdb, TRBD1, cannot be confirmed without DNA. The CDR3 is 17 amino acids. Germline loops: CDR1 SGHDT, CDR2 YYEEEE. The CDR3: CASSLEVWQGVSYEQYF.

The V call is TRBV28, the J call TRBJ2-1; TCRdb designates TRBD1, a call that cannot be tested without DNA. The germline V gene encodes CDR1 MDHEN and CDR2 SYDVKM. The CDR3 extends over 17 amino acids. The CDR3 loop is CASRGQGEAYSYNEQFF.

J is TRBJ1-6 and V is TRBV28; there is no DNA to check the TCRdb D call of TRBD1. Germline CDR1 is MDHEN and CDR2 is SYDVKM. This CDR3 region has 15 residues. The CDR3 sequence: CASSLGTGNISPLHF.

The rearrangement joins TRBV5-1 to TRBJ2-1; there is no DNA to check the TCRdb D call of TRBD1. Germline V lookup: CDR1 SGHRS, CDR2 YFSETQ. This CDR3 is built from 14 residues. CDR3 sequence reads: CASSLVGLGDEQFF.

The gene calls are TRBV3-1 and TRBJ2-2. The CDR3 consists of 13 residues. The germline V gene has CDR1 LGHDT and CDR2 YNNKEL (reference sequence). CDR3 loop: CANSQENTGELFF.